The clone carrying this T cell receptor beta chain was counted a few times. Unique molecular identifiers featured in how the TCRbeta library was prepared. TCRdb reprocessed the PCR reads via MiXCR and lists one record per CDR3 protein. The table has approximately 590,000 distinct CDR3 sequences, about 10% seen once. The data derive from a study of T-cell reconstitution after alpha-beta-depleted transplantation in children. Germline CDR1 reads MDHEN; CDR2 reads SYDVKM. The ends were cut back, 2 bases at V and 10 bases at J, with 15 bases in the middle. This CDR3 spans 15 amino acids. V gene TRBV28 combines with J gene TRBJ1-6; D call uncertain. The clonotype comes from a human donor who donated a stem cell graft to a child with acute myeloid leukemia. Source: PBMCs from the stem cell graft donor, taken from the stem cell graft. The CDR3 DNA reads as TGTGCCAGCAGTTTAGGCCTCCAAGGCGGCTCACCCCTCCACTTT. It codes for CASSLGLQGGSPLHF.